This T cell receptor beta chain derives from a study of T-cell memory formation after mild COVID-19. At the level of the study: TCR clusters were largely donor specific.

This clonotype has a count of ten or more. Antigen unknown. Study findings and constraints: Detection of some responders pre-infection suggested pre-existing cross-reactive memory T cells participated.

Barcoded TCR alpha and TCR beta cDNA libraries with UMIs came from 5'RACE using constant-segment primers. From the 5' RACE reads, TCRdb called clonotypes with MiXCR, one entry per CDR3 protein. The sample records about 440,000 distinct CDR3 sequences, over 15% being singletons. This CDR3 spans 13 amino acids. Trimming left V 6 bases short and J 0 bases short, with 9 bases between. Germline V gene sequence: CDR1 MNHEY, CDR2 SMNVEV (reference sequence). The sequence came from an adult woman who had mild COVID-19 (a few samples of this study predate the infection). Cell type and time point are not known. Sequencing was performed on PBMCs or a T cell subset sorted from them (not recorded which). The chain recombines TRBV27 with TRBJ2-7; D gene unclear. The CDR3 sequence: CASRMLNSYEQYF. CDR3 bases: TGTGCCAGCAGAATGTTGAACTCCTACGAGCAGTACTTC.